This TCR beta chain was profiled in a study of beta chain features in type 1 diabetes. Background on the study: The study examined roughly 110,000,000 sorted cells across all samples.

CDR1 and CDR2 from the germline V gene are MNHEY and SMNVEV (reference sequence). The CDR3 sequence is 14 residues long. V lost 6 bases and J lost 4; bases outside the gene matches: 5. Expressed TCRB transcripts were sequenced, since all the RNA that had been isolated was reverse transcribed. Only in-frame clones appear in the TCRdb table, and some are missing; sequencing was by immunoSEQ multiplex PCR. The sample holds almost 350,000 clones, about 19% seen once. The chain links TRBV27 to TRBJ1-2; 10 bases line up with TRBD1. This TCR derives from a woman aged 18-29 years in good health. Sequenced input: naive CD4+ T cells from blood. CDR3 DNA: TGTGCCAGCAGCCGGGACAGGGGAATCTATGGCTACACCTTC. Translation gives CASSRDRGIYGYTF.